The subject of this entry is one TCR beta chain. This entry is derived from a study of blood T cell repertoires in COVID-19. Study overall: Donors in the United States, Italy and Spain gave samples during acute or convalescent COVID-19. Sample material is recorded as cDNA or gDNA derived from T cells, B-cell-depleted T cells, or PBMCs.

Original analysis: Estimated nucleated cell counts came from reference gene primer amplification. Sequencing was performed with immunoSEQ multiplex PCR; in TCRdb, only in-frame clones are kept and a portion is missing. V and J calls and clone size follow that table, whereas D and trimming were derived from the DNA. This sample has over 200,000 clones, with about 86% found just once. CDR3 length: 13 residues. V was shortened by 2 bases and J by 2 bases, with 6 bases between the two germline ends. The sample taken for sequencing was peripheral blood. The source is a man aged 45-65 years with active or convalescent COVID-19. This chain links TRBV12-3 or TRBV12-4 with TRBJ2-5; the D is unclear. DNA for the CDR3: TGTGCCAGCAGTTTATCCCATCAAGAGACCCAGTACTTC. Its protein is CASSLSHQETQYF.